These 13 T cell receptor beta chains came from one sample sequenced in a study of T cells in Graves' hyperthyroidism and ophthalmopathy. Amplified regions were TCR beta CDR3 sequences from RNA transcripts. HTBI primers were used for first-round RT-PCR of the TCR CDR3. MiXCR, applied by TCRdb to the multiplex PCR reads, yields one record per CDR3 protein. The profile shows about 680,000 distinct CDR3 sequences, roughly a third of them singletons. Sequencing was performed on blood. The receptors were sampled from a woman aged 40 to 49 with Graves' hyperthyroidism.

As for this clonotype: The junction shows a germline mismatch at one end, possibly a read error. V gene TRBV6-5 combines with J gene TRBJ1-5; the D is unclear. The CDR3 consists of 13 residues. Per germline, CDR1 MNHEY and CDR2 SVGAGI. CDR3 nucleotide sequence: TGTGCCAGCGGTTACGATCGGGGTCAGCCCCAGCATTTT. It codes for CASGYDRGQPQHF.

This clonotype was recorded at least ten times. This rearrangement joins TRBV20-1 to TRBJ1-5; possibly TRBD1 for D (5 bases). The CDR3 loop spans 12 amino acids. CDR1 is DFQATT and CDR2 is SNEGSKA in the germline V gene (reference sequence). V was pared by 3 bases and J by 14 bases, with 17 bases between. DNA of the CDR3: TGCAGTGCTAGTGAAATAGGGGACCACGAGCATTTT. As protein: CSASEIGDHEHF.

This clonotype has a single count. This clone may be a read error of a much larger clone one base away. The V and J genes are TRBV11-2 and TRBJ2-5; 8 bases match TRBD1. The CDR3 is 16 amino acids. Germline CDR1 reads SGHAT; CDR2 reads FQNNGV. Trimming removed 4 bases from V and 3 bases from J; junction bases left unmatched: 10. CDR3 loop: CASSSDQGAHEETQYF. The CDR3, as DNA: TGTGCCAGCAGCTCTGATCAGGGGGCCCACGAAGAGACCCAGTACTTC.

This rearrangement joins TRBV3-1 to TRBJ2-5; D is perhaps TRBD2 (6 bases). The V gene lost 3 bases and the J gene lost 5 bases, with 10 bases spanning the gap. This CDR3 is built from 13 residues. The germline CDR1 and CDR2 sequences are LGHDT and YNNKEL (reference sequence). The CDR3 DNA follows: TGTGCCAGCAGCCATAGCGGATGGGAGACCCAGTACTTC. Protein: CASSHSGWETQYF.

Many counts were recorded for this clonotype. The junction departs from the called germline gene at one end, perhaps through a read error. The chain recombines TRBV9 with TRBJ1-2, with D uncertain. The CDR3 is made up of 13 amino acids. Germline values: CDR1 SGDLS, CDR2 YYNGEE. The chain's CDR3 is CASNVVVNYGYTF. CDR3 nucleotides: TGTGCCAGCAACGTAGTGGTTAACTATGGCTACACCTTC.

The V gene is TRBV19, the J gene TRBJ1-1; D might be TRBD1 (5 bases). V was shortened by 9 bases and J by 5 bases, with 16 bases between the two germline ends. The V gene's germline CDR1 is LNHDA and CDR2 SQIVND (reference sequence). The CDR3 length is 13 residues. CDR3 in amino acids: CASSSPDITEAFF. CDR3 bases: TGTGCCAGCAGTTCCCCGGACATTACTGAAGCTTTCTTT.

Concerning this clonotype: The junction departs from the called germline gene at one end, perhaps through a read error. The rearrangement joins TRBV2 to TRBJ1-2, with D uncertain. Per the germline V gene, CDR1 is SNHLY and CDR2 is FYNNEI. The CDR3 runs 12 residues. CDR3 sequence (DNA): TGTGCCAGCAGTGAATCGTCTTATGGCTACGCCTTC. As protein: CASSESSYGYAF.

Concerning this clonotype: The junction departs from germline at one end; a sequencing error may be responsible. The gene calls are TRBV5-6 and TRBJ1-5; possible D gene TRBD1, 6 bases. The CDR3 is 14 amino acids. The germline V gene has CDR1 SGHDT and CDR2 YYEEEE. The CDR3 DNA sequence: TGTGCCGGCAGTCCAGGGGTCGGCAATCAGCCCCAGCATTTT. Protein: CAGSPGVGNQPQHF.

The chain is built from TRBV9 and TRBJ2-6; 7 nucleotides agree with TRBD1. J gave up 4 bases and V 2 bases, and 9 bases lay outside the gene matches. Germline CDR1 and CDR2: SGDLS and YYNGEE. This CDR3 contains 17 residues. This CDR3 reads CASSVGDSLEGANVLTF. CDR3 coding DNA: TGTGCCAGCAGCGTTGGGGACAGCCTGGAGGGGGCCAACGTCCTGACTTTC.

This chain connects TRBV29-1 to TRBJ1-5; no firm D call. This CDR3 is 13 amino acids long. Germline-derived CDR1 and CDR2 are SQVTM and ANQGSEA. V was trimmed by 4 bases and J by 6 bases, leaving 13 bases between them. The CDR3 reads CSVGPGARQPQHF. CDR3 nucleotides: TGCAGCGTTGGACCGGGAGCACGTCAGCCCCAGCATTTT.

The chain carries TRBV5-5 and TRBJ2-7; 8 nucleotides line up with TRBD1. The CDR3 covers 14 residues. With V trimmed by 3 bases and J by 5 bases, 7 bases remained unmatched. Germline V lookup: CDR1 SGHKS, CDR2 YYEKEE (reference sequence). The DNA of the CDR3 is TGTGCCAGCAGCTCCGGACAGGGTAGGGACGAGCAGTACTTC. This gives the protein CASSSGQGRDEQYF.

This clonotype has a count of ten or more. CDR3 region: CASSRGTYTEAFF. CDR3 coding DNA: TGTGCCAGCAGCCGAGGGACTTACACTGAAGCTTTCTTT. The chain carries TRBV7-9 and TRBJ1-1, with a weak D call TRBD1 (5 bases). The CDR3 has 13 amino acids. Germline lookup yields CDR1 SEHNR and CDR2 FQNEAQ (reference sequence). V lost 5 bases and J lost 3, with 10 bases in between.

The CDR3 nucleotides are TGTGCCAGCAGTCATCATCCCTATGGCTACACCTTC. It specifies CASSHHPYGYTF. This rearrangement joins TRBV28 to TRBJ1-2; D gene unclear. Germline assignment: CDR1 MDHEN and CDR2 SYDVKM. Trimming took off 5 bases at V and 4 bases at J, with 8 bases between the two ends. The CDR3 length is 12 residues.